This is a list of T cell receptor beta chains from one sample in a study of PD-1 blockade in classical Hodgkin lymphoma. The protocol was immunoSEQ multiplex PCR, while the TCRdb copy is restricted to in-frame clones and leaves out a portion. Here the sample spans 30,000 to 35,000 clones, 65% to 90% being singletons. The input for sequencing was peripheral blood mononuclear cells (PBMCs), taken at baseline. These receptors were obtained from a human donor with classical Hodgkin lymphoma. The CDR3 runs from the conserved cysteine through the conserved F or W. The order of the fields is V gene, clone size, J gene, D gene, CDR3 DNA, CDR3 protein. D genes are given only for firm matches. Rows give clone size only sometimes, using once, few, many, or a class for an expanded clone.

>TRBV7-9|NA|TRBJ1-1|NA
TGTGCCAGCAGCCGGGACGGGAACACTGAAGCTTTCTTT
CASSRDGNTEAFF
>TRBV4-3|once|TRBJ2-5|TRBD1
TGCGCCAGCAGCCAGTGGACAGGGAGTGTCGAGACCCAGTACTTC
CASSQWTGSVETQYF
>TRBV6-5|NA|TRBJ2-1|TRBD1
TGTGCCAGCAGCCCGGGACAGGGAAGCAATGAGCAGTTCTTC
CASSPGQGSNEQFF
>TRBV11-3|NA|TRBJ1-1|NA
TGTGCCAGCAGCTCTCCTCGCAGGAACACTGAAGCTTTCTTT
CASSSPRRNTEAFF
>TRBV28|NA|TRBJ2-1|TRBD1
TGTGCCAGCAGTTCTACGGGACAGGGAACCTACAATGAGCAGTTCTTC
CASSSTGQGTYNEQFF
>TRBV19|NA|TRBJ1-1|TRBD1
TGTGCCAGTAGTTCCGGACAGGGGGCCCCTGAAGCTTTCTTT
CASSSGQGAPEAFF
>TRBV28|few|TRBJ1-3|TRBD1
TGTGCCAGCAGCGGACAGGGAACTGGAAACACCATATATTTT
CASSGQGTGNTIYF
>TRBV30|NA|TRBJ2-7|NA
TGTGCCTGGAGTAAACAGGACGGAGGCTACGAGCAGTACTTC
CAWSKQDGGYEQYF
>TRBV19|NA|TRBJ2-5|NA
TGTGCCAGTAGTAACCCCCTCCAGGGGGGAGAGACCCAGTACTTC
CASSNPLQGGETQYF
>TRBV5-1|NA|TRBJ2-5|NA
TGCGCCAGCAGCTTGGTTGGAGGGGAGGCAGAGACCCAGTACTTC
CASSLVGGEAETQYF
>TRBV2|NA|TRBJ1-2|TRBD1
TGTGCCAGCAGTACTGGACAGGACCTGTATGGCTACACCTTC
CASSTGQDLYGYTF
>TRBV18|few|TRBJ1-1|NA
TGTGCCAGCTCACCACCGAAGGGAGGGGGCACTGAAGCTTTCTTT
CASSPPKGGGTEAFF
>TRBV4-1|NA|TRBJ2-1|NA
TGCGCCAGCAGCTCAGGACTTGGCGATGAGCAGTTCTTC
CASSSGLGDEQFF
>TRBV12-2|NA|TRBJ2-6|NA
TGTGCAAGTCGCGCTCTCCCCTCCACACAAAGTCGGGCCAACGTCCTGACTTTC
CASRALPSTQSRANVLTF
>TRBV7-7|NA|TRBJ2-3|NA
TGTGCTAGCAGCCAGTCCCCACACACAGATACGCAGTATTTT
CASSQSPHTDTQYF
>TRBV2|NA|TRBJ2-2|NA
TGTGCCAGCAGTGAGGCTGACCTTGCCCCCGGGGAGCTGTTTTTT
CASSEADLAPGELFF
>TRBV6-5|NA|TRBJ1-1|NA
TGTGCCAGCAGTTACGCGGGTGCGGTGAACACTGAAGCTTTCTTT
CASSYAGAVNTEAFF
>TRBV19|NA|TRBJ2-5|TRBD2
TGTGCCAGTAGTATAGGGGGTACGCTAGCGGTGGCCCAGTACTTC
CASSIGGTLAVAQYF
>TRBV19|NA|TRBJ1-1|TRBD1
TGTGCCAGTACCAGGGGGGGCACTGAAGCTTTCTTT
CASTRGGTEAFF
>TRBV27|once|TRBJ2-7|TRBD1
TGTGCCAGCAGGAAGACAGGGAACTACGAGCAGTACTTC
CASRKTGNYEQYF
>TRBV28|few|TRBJ1-6|NA
TGTGCCAGCAGGGACAGCCTTAATTCACCCCTCCACTTT
CASRDSLNSPLHF
>TRBV6-6|NA|TRBJ1-2|TRBD1
TGTGCCAGTTCACCGGGACAGGGGGCGGACACCTTC
CASSPGQGADTF
>TRBV7-9|NA|TRBJ2-1|TRBD2
TGTGCCAGCAGCTTACACGGGGGGGACAATGAGCAGTTCTTC
CASSLHGGDNEQFF
>TRBV18|NA|TRBJ2-7|TRBD1
TGTGCCAGCTCACCACGCGGACAGGGTGTCGACGAGCAGTACTTC
CASSPRGQGVDEQYF
>TRBV14|NA|TRBJ2-7|NA
TGTGCCAGCAGCCAAGTAGTAGCAGTCGCCAACTACGAGCAGTACTTC
CASSQVVAVANYEQYF
>TRBV18|few|TRBJ1-3|NA
TGTGCCAGCTCACCCTCGGACAGCTCTGGAAACACCATATATTTT
CASSPSDSSGNTIYF
>TRBV20-1|NA|TRBJ2-7|NA
TGCAGTGCTAGAGATCGGGTTGAGTACTTC
CSARDRVEYF
>TRBV5-6|NA|TRBJ2-1|TRBD2
TGTGCCAGCAGCTTGGTGGCTAGCGGGGAGCAGTTCTTC
CASSLVASGEQFF
>TRBV29-1|once|TRBJ2-3|NA
TGCAGCGTCCTCTCTACCGGGGGCAGCACAGATACGCAGTATTTT
CSVLSTGGSTDTQYF
>TRBV5-1|few|TRBJ2-3|TRBD2
TGCGCCAGCAGCTTGGAAGCGGGGGCCCCCTGGGATACGCAGTATTTT
CASSLEAGAPWDTQYF
>TRBV4-3|NA|TRBJ2-3|TRBD1
TGCGCCAGCAGCCAAGAGGACAGGGCTATCGATACGCAGTATTTT
CASSQEDRAIDTQYF
>TRBV19|NA|TRBJ2-5|TRBD2
TGTGCCAGTAGCACTAGCGGGGGGGCGTCAGAGACCCAGTACTTC
CASSTSGGASETQYF
>TRBV6-4|once|TRBJ2-1|NA
TGTGCCAGCAGTGCGGAAGGGGCCACTGAGCAGTTCTTC
CASSAEGATEQFF
>TRBV28|NA|TRBJ2-3|TRBD1
TGTGCCAGCAGTTTATGGACAGGGGGCGGTCGCACAGATACGCAGTATTTT
CASSLWTGGGRTDTQYF
>TRBV28|NA|TRBJ1-2|TRBD1
TGTGCCAGCAGCCTATCCGGGACAGGGGGTCGGGGCTACACCTTC
CASSLSGTGGRGYTF
>TRBV28|once|TRBJ2-5|TRBD2
TGTGCCAGCAGTTCGGGGGGTAGGGGTGAAGAGACCCAGTACTTC
CASSSGGRGEETQYF
>TRBV7-9|NA|TRBJ1-1|NA
TGTGCCAGCAGCCCCCAACAAGCTTTCTTT
CASSPQQAFF
>TRBV10-3|few|TRBJ2-2|NA
TGTGTCACGAGGTCAGCAGGGGAGCGAGGGGAGCTGTTTTTT
CVTRSAGERGELFF
>TRBV12-5|NA|TRBJ1-1|NA
TGTGCTAGTGGGTTGCTGGGGGGGAGAGAAGCTTTCTTT
CASGLLGGREAFF
>TRBV10-3|NA|TRBJ2-7|NA
TGTGCCATCAGTGACCAGGGGTTGGCGCAGTACTTC
CAISDQGLAQYF
>TRBV4-3|NA|TRBJ2-3|NA
TGCGCCAGCAGCCATAATCCGGGGTTCACAGATACGCAGTATTTT
CASSHNPGFTDTQYF
>TRBV30|NA|TRBJ1-2|TRBD1
TGTGCCTCCTCGACAGGGGGCGGCTACACCTTC
CASSTGGGYTF
>TRBV19|NA|TRBJ1-4|TRBD1
TGTGCCAGTAGGGGACAGGGGGTGGAAGAAAAACTGTTTTTT
CASRGQGVEEKLFF
>TRBV21-1|NA|TRBJ1-5|NA
TGTGCCAGCAGCAAAGCCCCAGGGACGAGCAATCAGCCCCAGCATTTT
CASSKAPGTSNQPQHF
>TRBV9|NA|TRBJ2-5|TRBD1
TGTGCCAGCAGCGTAGAGCCGGGACAGGGAAAACCCCAGTACTTC
CASSVEPGQGKPQYF
>TRBV7-9|NA|TRBJ1-5|NA
TGTGCCAGCAGCCCCCAGGGGTCCAATCAGCCCCAGCATTTT
CASSPQGSNQPQHF
>TRBV2|NA|TRBJ1-5|NA
TGTGCCAGCCGCCCGGGATCGGGGGGGCAGCCCCAGCATTTT
CASRPGSGGQPQHF
>TRBV5-1|NA|TRBJ1-5|NA
TGCGCCAGCAGCGTGGAGGGTTTCAATCAGCCCCAGCATTTT
CASSVEGFNQPQHF
>TRBV2|NA|TRBJ1-1|NA
TGTGCCAGCAGGCCCTTACAGGGATGGGGCACTGAAGCTTTCTTT
CASRPLQGWGTEAFF
>TRBV7-8|NA|TRBJ1-2|TRBD1
TGTGCCAGCAGTCCACGAATCCCAGGCAACGTCGGGACAGCCTATGGCTACACCTTC
CASSPRIPGNVGTAYGYTF
>TRBV5-1|NA|TRBJ2-1|NA
TGCGCCAGCACTGGGGCGAACTACAATGAGCAGTTCTTC
CASTGANYNEQFF
>TRBV5-1|NA|TRBJ2-1|TRBD2
TGCGCCAGCAGCTTTGACGGGGGGACCTACAATGAGCAGTTCTTC
CASSFDGGTYNEQFF
>TRBV5-1|NA|TRBJ1-4|NA
TGCGCCAGCAGCTTCACAGAGTCAGACAATGAAAAACTGTTTTTT
CASSFTESDNEKLFF
>TRBV18|NA|TRBJ2-7|NA
TGTGCCAGCTCACCACTTCAGCAAGAGCAGTACTTC
CASSPLQQEQYF
>TRBV9|NA|TRBJ2-2|TRBD1
TGTGCCAGCAGCCAACGGGACAGGGCTTCCGGGGAGCTGTTTTTT
CASSQRDRASGELFF
>TRBV20-1|few|TRBJ1-2|NA
TGCAGTGCTTCGGGTCCCGGGGGCTACACCTTC
CSASGPGGYTF
>TRBV7-8|NA|TRBJ1-4|NA
TGTGCCAGCAGCCCTCAGTTTTCAACTGCAACTAATGAAAAACTGTTTTTT
CASSPQFSTATNEKLFF
>TRBV11-3|few|TRBJ2-1|NA
TGTGCCAGCAGCCAAGACCAGTATGAGCAGTTCTTC
CASSQDQYEQFF
>TRBV9|NA|TRBJ2-5|NA
TGTGCCAGCAAGGGGCAGTCTCAAGAGACCCAGTACTTC
CASKGQSQETQYF